These 27 T cell receptor beta chains were sequenced from one sample in a study of T cell responses to AZD1222 COVID-19 vaccine (dated by TCRdb to about 2021). In light of the paper, this sample's time point label describes: baseline before first vaccination. The treatment or condition label here, explained by the study, means: meningococcal conjugate vaccine given as trial control. Library creation used the immunoSEQ multiplex PCR assay. TCRdb mirrors the immuneACCESS table, restricted to in-frame sequences. Some clones are absent from its copies; in checked studies, under half trace to an unresolved V gene, and the reason for the others is unknown. This sample holds about 100,000 clones; about 90% were observed only once. Under 4.5% of the sample rests with the top ten. The sequences come from peripheral blood, collected on day 0 of MenACWY control vaccination. These receptors all stem from an adult in good health.

The chain recombines TRBV28 with TRBJ2-7, with D possibly being TRBD1 (5 bases). The CDR3 totals 13 residues. The V end lost 1 base, the J end lost 3 bases, and 7 bases lay between the germline ends. Germline V gives CDR1 MDHEN, CDR2 SYDVKM. The CDR3, as DNA: TGTGCCAGCAGTTTATTGCAGGGCTACGAGCAGTACTTC. Protein sequence: CASSLLQGYEQYF.

The chain links TRBV2 to TRBJ1-4, with 10 nucleotides matching TRBD1. Germline CDR1 is SNHLY and CDR2 is FYNNEI. The junction had 11 bases not matched to a gene; V was cut back by 5 bases and J by 14 bases. The CDR3 is 14 amino acids. The DNA for the CDR3 is TGTGCCAGCAGTTCCCCGGGACAGGGGCGTTTGCTGTTTTTT. It specifies CASSSPGQGRLLFF. The full variable domain, its missing parts supplied by reference TRBV2 and TRBJ1-4, is EPEVTQTPSHQVTQMGQEVILRCVPISNHLYFYWYRQILGQKVEFLVSFYNNEISEKSEIFDDQFSVERPDGSNFTLKIRSTKLEDSAMYFCASSSPGQGRLLFFGSGTQLSVL.

The V call is TRBV27, the J call TRBJ1-1; perhaps TRBD1 as D (6 bases). Germline CDR1 is MNHEY and CDR2 is SMNVEV (reference sequence). V was pared by 6 bases and J by 5 bases, with 16 bases between. CDR3 length equals 14 residues. The CDR3 DNA reads TGTGCCAGCAGGCCAGGGAGGGGGGGGACTGAAGCTTTCTTT. It codes for CASRPGRGGTEAFF.

The V and J genes are TRBV7-2 and TRBJ1-2; TRBD1 matches at 7 bases. Germline trimming cut 3 bases from V and 6 bases from J; bases unmatched to any gene: 7. Looked up from germline, CDR1 is SGHTA and CDR2 is FQGNSA. The CDR3 is 14 amino acids. The CDR3, as DNA: TGTGCCAGCAGCTTCCGACAGGGTGAGGATGGCTACACCTTC. It encodes CASSFRQGEDGYTF.

Here the CDR3 DNA reads TGTGCCAGCAGCCCCCGGGGGGTAGCGGGAGCTGATGAGCAGTTCTTC. Amino acids: CASSPRGVAGADEQFF. The genes are TRBV13 and TRBJ2-1, with 9 bases fitting TRBD2. Germline V gene sequence: CDR1 PRHDT, CDR2 FYEKMQ (reference sequence). Trimming cost V 5 bases and J 8 bases; bases outside gene matches: 13. This CDR3 contains 16 residues.

The chain joins TRBV27 to TRBJ1-2; no firm D call. The CDR3 has 13 amino acids. Trimming removed 2 bases at V and 5 bases at J, with 9 bases between. CDR1 MNHEY and CDR2 SMNVEV come from the germline V gene (reference sequence). CDR3 in DNA: TGTGCCAGCAGTTTAGTTGGAGGGTATGGCTACACCTTC. Protein product: CASSLVGGYGYTF.

The chain employs TRBV2 and TRBJ2-3; 8 nucleotides agree with TRBD2. Germline assignment: CDR1 SNHLY and CDR2 FYNNEI. Trimming removed 4 bases from V and 3 bases from J; junction bases left unmatched: 15. This CDR3 has 18 residues. This CDR3 reads CASSVGLLGGGLTDTQYF. The CDR3 coding sequence is TGTGCCAGCAGTGTTGGGCTTCTCGGGGGGGGCCTGACAGATACGCAGTATTTT.

This clone was recorded only once. The V call is TRBV27, the J call TRBJ1-5, with 8 nucleotides matching TRBD1. The CDR3 is 15 residues long. Losses at the gene ends were 5 bases for V and 6 bases for J; bases not matched to a gene: 9. Per germline, CDR1 MNHEY and CDR2 SMNVEV (reference sequence). CDR3 residues: CASSGRGRLGQPQHF. As DNA, the CDR3 is TGTGCCAGCAGTGGCAGGGGGCGCTTAGGTCAGCCCCAGCATTTT.

Written as DNA, the CDR3 is TGCGCCAGCAGCTTGGTTTCAGGGGCAACTAATGAAAAACTGTTTTTT. It translates to CASSLVSGATNEKLFF. This chain uses TRBV5-1 with TRBJ1-4; the D gene is possibly TRBD1 (6 bases). The CDR3 loop spans 16 amino acids. Germline CDR1 and CDR2: SGHRS and YFSETQ. Trimming removed 0 bases at V and 0 bases at J, with 9 bases between. The full variable domain, its missing parts supplied by reference TRBV5-1 and TRBJ1-4, is KAGVTQTPRYLIKTRGQQVTLSCSPISGHRSVSWYQQTPGQGLQFLFEYFSETQRNKGNFPGRFSGRQFSNSRSEMNVSTLELGDSALYLCASSLVSGATNEKLFFGSGTQLSVL.

The chain uses TRBV3-1 (or the pseudogene TRBV3-2) and TRBJ1-3; D call uncertain. The germline CDR1 and CDR2 sequences are LGHDT and YNNKEL (reference sequence). V was pared by 0 bases and J by 1 base, with 7 bases between. This CDR3 spans 15 amino acids. The CDR3 sequence: CASSQEADSGNTIYF. The CDR3, as DNA: TGTGCCAGCAGCCAAGAAGCCGATTCTGGAAACACCATATATTTT.

This sequence joins TRBV23-1 and TRBJ1-1, with 9 positions matching TRBD1. TRBV23-1 is an open reading frame whose function is uncertain. V lost 4 bases to trimming and J lost 1 base; unmatched junction nucleotides: 4. This CDR3 has 15 amino acids. The CDR3 nucleotides are TGCGCCAGCAGTCTAACAGGGGGCCCGAACACTGAAGCTTTCTTT. Translation: CASSLTGGPNTEAFF.

J is TRBJ2-5 and V is TRBV5-1, with TRBD1 matching over 7 bases. J was trimmed by 5 bases and V by 5 bases; bases with no gene match: 6. This CDR3 comprises 13 residues. The germline CDR1 and CDR2 sequences are SGHRS and YFSETQ. CDR3 in amino acids: CASRGGEWETQYF. Here the CDR3 DNA reads TGCGCCAGCAGAGGGGGCGAGTGGGAGACCCAGTACTTC.

The rearrangement joins TRBV27 to TRBJ2-1; 7 positions agree with TRBD2. V lost 5 bases, J lost 5 bases, and 3 bases stayed unmatched. This CDR3 is 13 amino acids long. Germline V CDR1 and CDR2: MNHEY, SMNVEV (reference sequence). As DNA, the CDR3 is TGTGCCAGCAGTCGGGGGGAGAACAATGAGCAGTTCTTC. Translation: CASSRGENNEQFF.

The chain links TRBV5-1 to TRBJ2-1, with D uncertain. V lost 0 bases and J 0 bases, leaving 7 bases between the germline ends. The CDR3 has 15 residues. Germline CDR1 and CDR2: SGHRS and YFSETQ. CDR3 loop: CASSLASSSYNEQFF. The CDR3 bases are TGCGCCAGCAGCTTGGCCTCATCCTCCTACAATGAGCAGTTCTTC.

This clone was seen more than once but under ten times. The chain carries TRBV7-9 and TRBJ2-5; D is tentatively TRBD1 or TRBD2 (5 bases each). CDR3 length equals 14 residues. The V gene's germline CDR1 is SEHNR and CDR2 FQNEAQ (reference sequence). The ends were cut back, 5 bases at V and 4 bases at J, with 14 bases in the middle. CDR3 coding DNA: TGTGCCAGCAGCCGGGGACGTTTAATAGAGACCCAGTACTTC. This encodes CASSRGRLIETQYF.

This clone was seen a single time. The chain joins TRBV3-1 (or the pseudogene TRBV3-2) to TRBJ2-1; D is undetermined. V lost 6 bases, J lost 9 bases, and 9 bases lay in between. Germline-derived CDR1 and CDR2 are LGHDT and YNNKEL (reference sequence). This CDR3 contains 11 residues. CDR3 DNA sequence: TGTGCCAGCAGGGAGTGGGGTGAGCAGTTCTTC. It yields the protein CASREWGEQFF.

The chain joins TRBV7-6 to TRBJ1-6; D is possibly TRBD1 (5 bases). The CDR3 is 14 amino acids. Germline loops: CDR1 SGHVS, CDR2 FNYEAQ. V lost 5 bases to trimming and J lost 10 bases, with 15 bases between them. The CDR3 sequence is CASSPTGGRSPLHF. The CDR3 DNA is TGTGCCAGCAGCCCCACGGGGGGACGGTCACCCCTCCACTTT.

The chain combines TRBV7-2 with TRBJ1-2, with D hard to call. This CDR3 has 15 amino acids. Looked up from germline, CDR1 is SGHTA and CDR2 is FQGNSA. Between the trimmed V and J ends, which lost 1 base and 2 bases, there was a span of 11 bases. The CDR3 DNA reads TGTGCCAGCAGCTTAGGGTTCGACGGGAACTATGGCTACACCTTC. Its protein product is CASSLGFDGNYGYTF.

The sample holds a few counts of this clone. The V gene is TRBV4-1, the J gene TRBJ1-1; D might be TRBD1 (5 bases). The CDR3 contains 14 residues. Between the trimmed V and J ends, which lost 4 bases and 4 bases, there was a span of 13 bases. The germline gives CDR1 MGHRA, CDR2 YSYEKL. The CDR3 region has the DNA TGCGCCAGCAGCCCTTCAACGGGGGTCACTGAAGCTTTCTTT. Its protein is CASSPSTGVTEAFF.

The chain joins TRBV7-2 to TRBJ2-7, with D possibly matching TRBD2 (6 bases). This CDR3 spans 15 amino acids. The ends were cut back, 4 bases at V and 4 bases at J, with 17 bases in the middle. CDR1 is SGHTA, CDR2 FQGNSA, per germline. CDR3 residues: CASSYLAGGRYEQYF. In DNA, the CDR3 is TGTGCCAGCAGCTACCTAGCTGGGGGGAGGTACGAGCAGTACTTC.

This clone was observed once. Here the CDR3 reads CSVEDQGTNTGELFF. CDR3 sequence (DNA): TGCAGCGTTGAAGATCAGGGGACGAACACCGGGGAGCTGTTTTTT. V and J are TRBV29-1 and TRBJ2-2; D is perhaps TRBD1 (6 bases). Germline CDR1 reads SQVTM; CDR2 reads ANQGSEA. This CDR3 contains 15 residues. Trimming pared 0 bases from V and 0 bases from J, leaving 8 bases between.

The count of this clone is one. This chain connects TRBV19 to TRBJ1-2; TRBD1 agrees at 7 bases. This CDR3 is built from 14 residues. Germline CDR1 LNHDA, CDR2 SQIVND (reference sequence). V shed 7 bases, J shed 5 bases, and the junction held 10 bases outside the gene matches. CDR3 DNA: TGTGCCAGTACCACAACAGGGGCGAAGTATGGCTACACCTTC. Amino acids: CASTTTGAKYGYTF.

As to this clone: The junction shows a germline mismatch at one end, possibly a read error. The chain's CDR3 is CASSRQDVF. The DNA of the CDR3 is TGTGCCAGCAGTCGACAGGACGTCTTC. The V and J genes are TRBV5-4 and TRBJ2-1, with D possibly matching TRBD1 (6 bases). CDR3 length: 9 residues. Germline CDR1 and CDR2: SGHNT and YYREEE (reference sequence).

The chain combines TRBV4-3 with TRBJ2-1; D possibly uses TRBD1 or TRBD2 (6 bases each). This CDR3 is built from 14 residues. Germline CDR1 LGHNA, CDR2 YSLEER. V dropped 1 base and J dropped 15 bases, with 19 bases sitting between them. CDR3 DNA sequence: TGCGCCAGCAGCCAAGGAGAGAGTAGGGGGGACCCGTTCTTC. It is translated as CASSQGESRGDPFF.

This clone was observed a single time. The rearrangement links TRBV6-5 to TRBJ1-5, with D possibly matching TRBD1 (6 bases). Germline CDR1 is MNHEY and CDR2 is SVGAGI. The CDR3 consists of 15 residues. Trimming removed 7 bases from V and 2 bases from J, with 15 bases in between. In DNA form, the CDR3 reads TGTGCCAGCACCCCAAGGGGGGCCGGCAATCAGCCCCAGCATTTT. The encoded protein is CASTPRGAGNQPQHF.

The rearrangement joins TRBV7-8 to TRBJ1-1; D possibly corresponds to TRBD1 (6 bases). Per the germline V gene, CDR1 is SGHVS and CDR2 is FQNEAQ. This CDR3 contains 11 residues. Trimming pared 5 bases from V and 11 bases from J, leaving 12 bases between. CDR3 nucleotide sequence: TGTGCCAGCAGCCTACAGGGTGGGGCTTTCTTT. Residues: CASSLQGGAFF. The full variable domain, with the rest looked up from reference TRBV7-8 and TRBJ1-1, is GAGVSQSPRYKVAKRGQDVALRCDPISGHVSLFWYQQALGQGPEFLTYFQNEAQLDKSGLPSDRFFAERPEGSVSTLKIQRTQQEDSAVYLCASSLQGGAFFGQGTRLTVV.

The genes are TRBV30 and TRBJ1-3; D is ambiguous. With 7 bases removed from V and 0 bases from J, the gap between germline ends came to 7 bases. This CDR3 contains 12 residues. Germline CDR1 GTSNPN, CDR2 SVGIG (reference sequence). The CDR3 loop reads CASGSSGNTIYF. The DNA for the CDR3 is TGTGCCTCGGGGTCCTCTGGAAACACCATATATTTT.